This note documents a single T cell receptor beta chain sequence. Antigen unknown. The CDR3 is 13 amino acids. Germline CDR1 and CDR2: SGHAT and FQNNGV. Trimming stripped 1 base from V and 7 bases from J, with 10 bases between. This sample's TCRbeta library carried unique molecular identifier barcodes. TCRdb re-called the PCR reads through MiXCR, storing one row per CDR3 protein. The sample records tens of thousands of distinct CDR3 sequences, 35% to 55% being singletons. This specimen belongs to a study of T-cell reconstitution after alpha-beta-depleted transplantation in children. Study-level points and caveats: Alpha-beta T cells present about two months after transplant were reported to originate from several hundred expanded graft clones. Some patients' high day-60 TCRbeta diversity was traced to surviving recipient T cells and thymic progenitors. By one year post-transplant, T-cell counts and diversity largely arose from T cells that were newly produced.

Material: PBMCs, mostly from graft donor cells, obtained 360 days after TCRalphabeta/CD19-depleted stem cell transplant. The sequence derives from a male patient younger than 18 who had a stem cell transplant for acute lymphoblastic leukemia, so the T cells may come from the graft donor. The chain recombines TRBV11-2 with TRBJ1-2, with D possibly TRBD1 on 5 matching bases. The CDR3 DNA reads TGTGCCAGCAGCTTAGGAGGGGAAAGTGGCTACACCTTC. This encodes CASSLGGESGYTF. Together with reference TRBV11-2 and TRBJ1-2, the CDR3 gives the full variable domain: EAGVAQSPRYKIIEKRQSVAFWCNPISGHATLYWYQQILGQGPKLLIQFQNNGVVDDSQLPKDRFSAERLKGVDSTLKIQPAKLEDSAVYLCASSLGGESGYTFGSGTRLTVV.